Each of the 29 T cell receptor beta chains below was sequenced from the same sample in a study of T cell changes during pregnancy in multiple sclerosis. TCRdb's table, derived via immunoSEQ multiplex PCR, lists solely in-frame clones and lacks some. Among about 100,000 clones listed, more than 90% were seen once. The source material was peripheral blood, sampled in the second trimester of pregnancy. The receptors were gathered from a female donor with multiple sclerosis, enrolled in a pregnancy study.

V and J are TRBV2 and TRBJ2-2; 10 nucleotides agree with TRBD1. With V trimmed by 6 bases and J by 3 bases, 4 bases remained unmatched. This CDR3 has 15 amino acids. Germline CDR1 is SNHLY and CDR2 is FYNNEI. CDR3 loop: CASSRQGADTGELFF. DNA of the CDR3: TGTGCCAGCAGCCGACAGGGGGCCGACACCGGGGAGCTGTTTTTT. Full variable domain (outside the CDR3, taken from reference TRBV2 and TRBJ2-2): EPEVTQTPSHQVTQMGQEVILRCVPISNHLYFYWYRQILGQKVEFLVSFYNNEISEKSEIFDDQFSVERPDGSNFTLKIRSTKLEDSAMYFCASSRQGADTGELFFGEGSRLTVL.

V and J are TRBV7-6 and TRBJ1-2; 7 positions agree with TRBD1. The CDR3 extends over 18 amino acids. V lost 0 bases to trimming and J lost 5 bases; unmatched junction nucleotides: 15. Germline-derived CDR1 and CDR2 are SGHVS and FNYEAQ. Here the CDR3 reads CASSLAPPETGTSYGYTF. The CDR3 DNA reads TGTGCCAGCAGCTTAGCCCCACCCGAGACAGGGACTAGTTATGGCTACACCTTC.

This sequence joins TRBV5-1 and TRBJ1-5; 7 nucleotides align to TRBD1. The germline V gene has CDR1 SGHRS and CDR2 YFSETQ. V was clipped by 4 bases and J by 0 bases; unmatched bases: 10. This CDR3 has 17 amino acids. CDR3 in DNA: TGCGCCAGCAGCCCCGGAACAGGGGCGTTTAGCAATCAGCCCCAGCATTTT. It specifies CASSPGTGAFSNQPQHF.

The chain uses TRBV30 and TRBJ2-2, with 11 nucleotides matching TRBD2. The CDR3 runs to 16 residues. In germline, CDR1 is GTSNPN, CDR2 SVGIG (reference sequence). The junction had 9 bases not matched to a gene; V was cut back by 5 bases and J by 4 bases. CDR3 protein: CAWWWTSGSLTGELFF. In DNA form, the CDR3 reads TGTGCCTGGTGGTGGACTAGCGGGTCACTCACCGGGGAGCTGTTTTTT.

The chain couples TRBV30 to TRBJ2-5, with D perhaps matching TRBD1 (5 bases). The V gene's germline CDR1 is GTSNPN and CDR2 SVGIG (reference sequence). V lost 1 base and J lost 4, with 16 bases in between. This CDR3 contains 15 residues. CDR3 amino acids: CAWSEEGAGIETQYF. The CDR3 DNA is TGTGCCTGGAGTGAGGAAGGAGCAGGGATAGAGACCCAGTACTTC. The variable domain in full, with the rest retrieved from reference TRBV30 and TRBJ2-5, is SQTIHQWPATLVQPVGSPLSLECTVEGTSNPNLYWYRQAAGRGLQLLFYSVGIGQISSEVPQNLSASRPQDRQFILSSKKLLLSDSGFYLCAWSEEGAGIETQYFGPGTRLLVL.

V gene TRBV2 combines with J gene TRBJ2-2, with 12 bases aligning to TRBD2. CDR1 SNHLY and CDR2 FYNNEI come from the germline V gene. CDR3 size: 15 residues. The V segment lost 7 bases and the J segment 6 bases; nucleotides outside the gene matches: 6. The CDR3 is CASILAGGRSGELFF. The DNA of the CDR3 is TGTGCCAGCATACTAGCGGGAGGACGATCCGGGGAGCTGTTTTTT.

The chain links TRBV6-5 to TRBJ1-1; D unclear. The CDR3 sequence is 13 residues long. Germline V lookup: CDR1 MNHEY, CDR2 SVGAGI. V gave up 6 bases and J gave up 1 base, with 9 bases separating them. CDR3 nucleotide sequence: TGTGCCAGCAGGGCGGAGGGGAACACTGAAGCTTTCTTT. As protein: CASRAEGNTEAFF.

The J gene is TRBJ1-2, the V gene TRBV6-6, with TRBD1 identical over 7 bases. V shed 6 bases, J shed 8 bases, and the junction held 15 bases outside the gene matches. This CDR3 is built from 15 residues. Germline assignment: CDR1 MNHNY and CDR2 SVGAGI (reference sequence). The CDR3 region is CASSRGTESLGGYTF. Written as DNA, the CDR3 is TGTGCCAGCAGCCGCGGGACAGAGAGCCTAGGGGGCTACACCTTC.

For the CDR3, the DNA is TGTGCCAGCAGCGTAGAGCCCTACGGGGAAGCTTTCTTT. Translating gives CASSVEPYGEAFF. The genes are TRBV9 and TRBJ1-1; the D is unclear. Germline values: CDR1 SGDLS, CDR2 YYNGEE. This CDR3 region has 13 residues. The V and J ends lost 0 bases and 8 bases respectively, with 11 bases between them.

The CDR3 is CASSRWGDGYTF. DNA for the CDR3: TGTGCCAGCAGTCGTTGGGGGGACGGCTACACCTTC. The chain has TRBV6-5 and TRBJ1-2, with D tentatively TRBD1 (5 bases). Per germline, CDR1 MNHEY and CDR2 SVGAGI. Trimming removed 5 bases at V and 8 bases at J, with 12 bases between. The CDR3 runs 12 residues.

The chain joins TRBV5-1 to TRBJ2-1, with TRBD2 matching over 7 bases. The CDR3 has 13 residues. Germline CDR1 and CDR2: SGHRS and YFSETQ. V was clipped by 0 bases and J by 14 bases; unmatched bases: 8. CDR3 in amino acids: CASSLDLAGVEFF. DNA of the CDR3: TGCGCCAGCAGCTTGGATTTGGCGGGAGTGGAGTTCTTC.

V gene TRBV6-6 combines with J gene TRBJ2-7, with 8 bases lining up with TRBD1. Germline V CDR1 and CDR2: MNHNY, SVGAGI (reference sequence). With V trimmed by 6 bases and J by 0 bases, 7 bases remained unmatched. The CDR3 loop spans 15 amino acids. CDR3 in amino acids: CASRPGQGLSYEQYF. Here the CDR3 DNA reads TGTGCCAGCAGGCCCGGACAGGGACTCTCCTACGAGCAGTACTTC.

Points on this clone: Mismatch with germline at one junction end may stem from a read error. The chain combines TRBV2 with TRBJ2-1; D might be TRBD1 (5 bases). Germline V gene sequence: CDR1 SNHLY, CDR2 FYNNEI. The length of the CDR3 is 13 residues. The CDR3 spells CASGDSVRVEQFF. For the CDR3, the DNA is TGTGCCAGCGGTGACTCGGTCAGGGTCGAGCAGTTCTTC.

Comment on this clone: At one end the junction does not follow the germline gene, possibly because of a read error. The gene calls are TRBV7-2 and TRBJ2-7, with D tentatively TRBD2 (5 bases). Germline V CDR1 and CDR2: SGHTA, FQGNSA. CDR3 length: 13 amino acids. This chain's CDR3 is CASSEGSVVGWNF. The CDR3 bases are TGTGCCAGCAGCGAGGGTAGCGTCGTGGGTTGGAACTTC.

The count of this clone is one. The chain has TRBV15 and TRBJ1-1; TRBD1 matches at 8 bases. Germline assignment: CDR1 LNHNV and CDR2 YYDKDF (reference sequence). With V trimmed by 3 bases and J by 3 bases, 12 bases remained unmatched. The CDR3 is 17 residues long. CDR3 nucleotides: TGTGCCACCAGCAGTATAGAATGGACAGGGCGGTACACTGAAGCTTTCTTT. Translated: CATSSIEWTGRYTEAFF. Drawing the rest from reference TRBV15 and TRBJ1-1, the complete variable domain is DAMVIQNPRYQVTQFGKPVTLSCSQTLNHNVMYWYQQKSSQAPKLLFHYYDKDFNNEADTPDNFQSRRPNTSFCFLDIRSPGLGDTAMYLCATSSIEWTGRYTEAFFGQGTRLTVV.

For the CDR3, the DNA is TGTGCCAGCAGGACAGGGGCCAACAATCAGCCCCAGCATTTT. Its translation: CASRTGANNQPQHF. The chain combines TRBV6-1 with TRBJ1-5, with 8 nucleotides matching TRBD1. V lost 6 bases and J lost 3; bases outside the gene matches: 4. There are 14 residues in the CDR3. Germline values: CDR1 MNHNS, CDR2 SASEGT.

The chain couples TRBV30 to TRBJ1-3; maybe TRBD1 (6 bases). Trimming pared 7 bases from V and 0 bases from J, leaving 16 bases between. The CDR3 spans 15 residues. Germline CDR1 and CDR2: GTSNPN and SVGIG (reference sequence). In DNA, the CDR3 is TGTGCCTATATCCGGGACACCTTCTCTGGAAACACCATATATTTT. Residues: CAYIRDTFSGNTIYF.

The V gene is TRBV5-1, the J gene TRBJ2-1; TRBD1 agrees at 9 bases. The CDR3 covers 17 residues. The germline CDR1 and CDR2 sequences are SGHRS and YFSETQ. V shed 0 bases, J shed 2 bases, and the junction held 6 bases outside the gene matches. The CDR3 reads CASSLAAGTGTYNEQFF. In nucleotides, the CDR3 is TGCGCCAGCAGCTTGGCCGCCGGGACAGGGACCTACAATGAGCAGTTCTTC.

V and J are TRBV11-2 and TRBJ2-7, with D possibly matching TRBD1 (6 bases). This CDR3 contains 14 residues. In germline, CDR1 is SGHAT, CDR2 FQNNGV. V lost 6 bases and J lost 5, with 17 bases in between. The CDR3 DNA sequence: TGTGCCAGCAGGGGGCATCAGGGGCGTAACGAGCAGTACTTC. Amino acid sequence: CASRGHQGRNEQYF. Based on the CDR3 plus reference TRBV11-2 and TRBJ2-7, the full variable domain is EAGVAQSPRYKIIEKRQSVAFWCNPISGHATLYWYQQILGQGPKLLIQFQNNGVVDDSQLPKDRFSAERLKGVDSTLKIQPAKLEDSAVYLCASRGHQGRNEQYFGPGTRLTVT.

As DNA, the CDR3 is TGTGCCAGCAGCCTTAGCGGGGGGCGCGGCACCGGGGAGCTGTTTTTT. This translates into CASSLSGGRGTGELFF. V is TRBV5-4 and J is TRBJ2-2; 10 nucleotides agree with TRBD2. The CDR3 is made up of 16 amino acids. Germline assignment: CDR1 SGHNT and CDR2 YYREEE (reference sequence). Trimming at V came to 4 bases and at J to 4 bases, leaving 7 bases not matched to a gene. Variable domain in full (rest from reference TRBV5-4 and TRBJ2-2): ETGVTQSPTHLIKTRGQQVTLRCSSQSGHNTVSWYQQALGQGPQFIFQYYREEENGRGNFPPRFSGLQFPNYSSELNVNALELDDSALYLCASSLSGGRGTGELFFGEGSRLTVL.

V and J are TRBV7-3 and TRBJ1-3; 9 bases fit TRBD1. The CDR3 has 15 amino acids. With 3 bases clipped from V and 2 bases from J, the junction kept 2 bases outside the gene matches. The V gene's germline CDR1 is SGHTA and CDR2 FQGTGA. CDR3 nucleotides: TGTGCCAGCAGCTTCGGGACAGGGACTGGAAACACCATATATTTT. Protein sequence: CASSFGTGTGNTIYF.

The chain couples TRBV7-9 to TRBJ2-7; 9 bases align to TRBD1. V was pared by 6 bases and J by 3 bases, with 18 bases of the junction left unmatched. Germline CDR1 reads SEHNR; CDR2 reads FQNEAQ (reference sequence). CDR3 length: 18 amino acids. This CDR3 reads CASSPISGQGHQHYEQYF. The CDR3, as DNA: TGTGCCAGCAGTCCGATTTCGGGACAGGGCCATCAGCACTACGAGCAGTACTTC. Full variable domain (remainder filled in from reference TRBV7-9 and TRBJ2-7): DTGVSQNPRHKITKRGQNVTFRCDPISEHNRLYWYRQTLGQGPEFLTYFQNEAQLEKSRLLSDRFSAERPKGSFSTLEIQRTEQGDSAMYLCASSPISGQGHQHYEQYFGPGTRLTVT.

The CDR3 region is CASSLANGLAGGNEQFF. CDR3 sequence (DNA): TGTGCCAGCAGCTTAGCGAACGGACTAGCGGGAGGCAATGAGCAGTTCTTC. This chain uses TRBV7-8 with TRBJ2-1; 14 positions agree with TRBD2. Trimming cost V 0 bases and J 6 bases; bases outside gene matches: 4. This CDR3 comprises 17 residues. The germline V gene has CDR1 SGHVS and CDR2 FQNEAQ.

The chain is built from TRBV14 and TRBJ2-1; TRBD2 agrees at 9 bases. Trimming at V came to 3 bases and at J to 4 bases, leaving 7 bases not matched to a gene. CDR1 is SGHDN and CDR2 is FVKESK in the germline V gene. The CDR3 is 16 residues long. The CDR3 loop reads CASSQGIAGAYNEQFF. CDR3 nucleotides: TGTGCCAGCAGCCAGGGCATAGCGGGAGCGTACAATGAGCAGTTCTTC.

The J gene is TRBJ2-3, the V gene TRBV19; D perhaps matches TRBD1 (6 bases). With 5 bases removed from V and 2 bases from J, the gap between germline ends came to 14 bases. CDR1 and CDR2 (germline): LNHDA, SQIVND (reference sequence). This CDR3 is built from 15 residues. The CDR3 sequence is CASSETGTLTDTQYF. The CDR3 region has the DNA TGTGCCAGTAGTGAAACAGGGACCCTCACAGATACGCAGTATTTT.

CDR3 DNA: TGTGCCAGCAGGCCTGGGACAGGGCCCTTTCACGAGCAGTACTTC. This translates into CASRPGTGPFHEQYF. The V and J genes are TRBV27 and TRBJ2-7; 9 positions agree with TRBD1. Germline loops: CDR1 MNHEY, CDR2 SMNVEV (reference sequence). The CDR3 contains 15 residues. V was pared by 6 bases and J by 5 bases, with 11 bases of the junction left unmatched.

The table lists this clone with a count of one. The chain uses TRBV30 and TRBJ2-7; D is perhaps TRBD2 (5 bases). The V gene's germline CDR1 is GTSNPN and CDR2 SVGIG (reference sequence). CDR3 size: 12 residues. Trimming removed 4 bases from V and 5 bases from J, with 12 bases in between. CDR3: CAWKRGSNEQYF. The CDR3 coding sequence is TGTGCCTGGAAACGGGGTAGTAACGAGCAGTACTTC.

The rearrangement joins TRBV27 to TRBJ1-2, with D hard to call. The CDR3 runs to 15 residues. The V end was cut by 3 bases, the J end by 4 bases, with 15 bases between. CDR1 MNHEY and CDR2 SMNVEV come from the germline V gene (reference sequence). Here the CDR3 reads CASSFSPLLPYGYTF. In DNA form, the CDR3 reads TGTGCCAGCAGTTTCTCCCCCTTACTCCCCTATGGCTACACCTTC.

J is TRBJ2-5 and V is TRBV10-1, with 11 bases that match TRBD2. CDR3 length: 15 residues. Germline V gene lookup returns CDR1 WNHNN and CDR2 SYGVQD (reference sequence). Losses at the gene ends were 3 bases for V and 5 bases for J; bases not matched to a gene: 5. In nucleotides, the CDR3 is TGCGCCAGCAGTGACGGCGTAGCGGGAGGGGAGACCCAGTACTTC. This translates into CASSDGVAGGETQYF.